A single sample is the source of the 28 T cell receptor beta chains below, sequenced in a study of T cell responses to AZD1222 COVID-19 vaccine. Repertoires were generated with immunoSEQ multiplex PCR, while TCRdb's copy carries only in-frame clones and drops some. The table records 85,000 to 95,000 clones, about 90% of them present only once. The input for sequencing was peripheral blood, taken on day 0 of AZD1222 vaccination. These receptor sequences come from an adult in good health.

On this clone itself: The same CDR3 is also encoded by other DNA sequences in this sample. This chain connects TRBV3-1 (or the pseudogene TRBV3-2) to TRBJ2-1; the D gene is possibly TRBD2 (6 bases). V lost 1 base and J lost 2, with 6 bases in between. The CDR3 extends over 14 amino acids. Germline lookup yields CDR1 LGHDT and CDR2 YNNKEL (reference sequence). This chain's CDR3 is CASSQGGAYNEQFF. The CDR3 DNA sequence: TGTGCCAGCAGCCAAGGGGGGGCCTACAATGAGCAGTTCTTC.

This chain connects TRBV7-2 to TRBJ2-2; 9 bases line up with TRBD1. The CDR3 length is 15 residues. Germline loops: CDR1 SGHTA, CDR2 FQGNSA. V shed 4 bases and J 7 bases; nucleotides not matched to a gene: 7. The CDR3 region has the DNA TGTGCCAGCAGCTCCAACAGGGGGCGAGGCGGGGAGCTGTTTTTT. It translates to CASSSNRGRGGELFF.

The V call is TRBV6-2 or TRBV6-3, the J call TRBJ2-7; D perhaps matches TRBD1 (5 bases). There are 13 residues in the CDR3. The V gene lost 2 bases and the J gene lost 6 bases, with 11 bases spanning the gap. Germline V gene sequence: CDR1 MNHEY, CDR2 SVGEGT. CDR3 region: CASSYPTVVEQYF. CDR3 bases: TGTGCCAGCAGTTACCCGACAGTGGTCGAGCAGTACTTC.

The gene calls are TRBV7-2 and TRBJ1-4, with D possibly matching TRBD1 (5 bases). The CDR3 sequence is 14 residues long. CDR1 and CDR2 from the germline V gene are SGHTA and FQGNSA. V was trimmed by 10 bases and J by 4 bases, leaving 16 bases between them. This chain's CDR3 is CATSLTRDNEKLFF. For the CDR3, the DNA is TGTGCCACGAGCCTAACCAGGGATAATGAAAAACTGTTTTTT.

The rearrangement links TRBV6-5 to TRBJ1-2, with D tentatively TRBD1 (6 bases). CDR3 length: 15 residues. Germline assignment: CDR1 MNHEY and CDR2 SVGAGI. Trimming left V 4 bases short and J 0 bases short, with 12 bases between. The CDR3 nucleotides are TGTGCCAGCAGTTCCAGGGACACCTCTAACTATGGCTACACCTTC. Translating it yields CASSSRDTSNYGYTF.

The genes are TRBV5-6 and TRBJ2-3; TRBD2 matches 11 bases. This CDR3 region has 15 residues. Unmatched junction bases numbered 4, after V lost 2 bases and J lost 5 bases. The germline V gene encodes CDR1 SGHDT and CDR2 YYEEEE. The CDR3 nucleotides read TGTGCCAGCAGCTTTAGCGGGGGGGCTGTAGATACGCAGTATTTT. Residues: CASSFSGGAVDTQYF.

The rearrangement joins TRBV9 to TRBJ1-2; the match to TRBD1 covers 9 bases. CDR1 is SGDLS and CDR2 is YYNGEE in the germline V gene. Germline trimming cut 3 bases from V and 8 bases from J; bases unmatched to any gene: 8. CDR3 length: 14 residues. CDR3 in DNA: TGTGCCAGCAGCGCGGGGACAGGGATTAAAGGCTACACCTTC. Its protein product is CASSAGTGIKGYTF.

The rearrangement links TRBV6-2 or TRBV6-3 to TRBJ2-7; D is ambiguous. V shed 6 bases and J shed 0 bases, with 12 bases lying between them. This CDR3 has 14 amino acids. Germline CDR1 MNHEY, CDR2 SVGEGT. The CDR3 sequence: CASSPRRVSYEQYF. The CDR3 DNA follows: TGTGCCAGCAGCCCCCGCCGGGTCTCCTACGAGCAGTACTTC.

This clone was recorded a few times. The gene calls are TRBV4-3 and TRBJ1-3, with D possibly matching TRBD1 (5 bases). The CDR3 contains 17 residues. V gave up 1 base and J gave up 1 base, with 14 bases separating them. Looked up from germline, CDR1 is LGHNA and CDR2 is YSLEER. CDR3 residues: CASSQGAIQGSGNTIYF. DNA of the CDR3: TGCGCCAGCAGCCAAGGGGCCATTCAGGGATCTGGAAACACCATATATTTT.

The chain is built from TRBV9 and TRBJ2-3; weak D call: TRBD2 (6 bases). Germline V gene sequence: CDR1 SGDLS, CDR2 YYNGEE. The CDR3 contains 16 residues. V was cut by 3 bases and J by 0 bases, with 14 bases left in between. The CDR3 sequence: CASSAAGGSSTDTQYF. Here the CDR3 DNA reads TGTGCCAGCAGCGCGGCCGGAGGGAGTAGCACAGATACGCAGTATTTT.

This clone was counted only a few times. This chain joins TRBV7-2 and TRBJ2-5; D may be TRBD1 (7 bases). Looked up from germline, CDR1 is SGHTA and CDR2 is FQGNSA. The CDR3 runs to 14 residues. V was cut by 5 bases and J by 2 bases, with 12 bases left in between. CDR3 in amino acids: CASSRQGGQETQYF. Here the CDR3 DNA reads TGTGCCAGCAGCCGCCAGGGGGGACAAGAGACCCAGTACTTC.

The chain joins TRBV3-1 (or the pseudogene TRBV3-2) to TRBJ1-1; TRBD1 is a possible D gene (6 bases). The CDR3 totals 16 residues. V was clipped by 2 bases and J by 1 base, with 14 bases between them. Per the germline V gene, CDR1 is LGHDT and CDR2 is YNNKEL (reference sequence). The DNA of the CDR3 is TGTGCCAGCAGCCAACCCTTAGGGGGGTCGAACACTGAAGCTTTCTTT. As protein: CASSQPLGGSNTEAFF.

V is TRBV3-1 (or the pseudogene TRBV3-2) and J is TRBJ2-2; D is unresolved. There are 13 residues in the CDR3. The germline gives CDR1 LGHDT, CDR2 YNNKEL (reference sequence). Trimming shortened V by 2 bases and J by 0 bases, and 1 base separated the two germline ends. Here the CDR3 DNA reads TGTGCCAGCAGCCAAACGAACACCGGGGAGCTGTTTTTT. Translated, it gives CASSQTNTGELFF.

The chain joins TRBV5-1 to TRBJ2-7; D may be TRBD2 (6 bases). CDR3 length: 13 residues. The V end was cut by 2 bases, the J end by 4 bases, with 10 bases between. In germline, CDR1 is SGHRS, CDR2 YFSETQ. Here the CDR3 reads CASSLGGTYEQYF. As DNA, the CDR3 is TGCGCCAGCAGCTTAGGCGGGACGTACGAGCAGTACTTC.

The chain joins TRBV11-1 to TRBJ1-2; D perhaps matches TRBD1 (6 bases). Per germline, CDR1 SGHAT and CDR2 FQDESV (reference sequence). The CDR3 loop spans 14 amino acids. Trimming removed 4 bases from V and 3 bases from J, with 12 bases in between. CDR3 residues: CASSYSGQDYGYTF. CDR3 DNA: TGTGCCAGCAGCTATTCGGGACAAGACTATGGCTACACCTTC.

The chain couples TRBV9 to TRBJ1-1; 7 bases are a match to TRBD1. CDR3 length: 13 residues. V lost 3 bases to trimming and J lost 4 bases; unmatched junction nucleotides: 3. Germline values: CDR1 SGDLS, CDR2 YYNGEE. The DNA of the CDR3 is TGTGCCAGCAGCGCGGGACAGAGCACTGAAGCTTTCTTT. Translated: CASSAGQSTEAFF.

This chain uses TRBV7-2 with TRBJ2-7, with D perhaps given as TRBD1 or TRBD2 (5 bases each). This CDR3 is built from 14 residues. Trimming shortened V by 5 bases and J by 3 bases, and 14 bases separated the two germline ends. Germline V gene lookup returns CDR1 SGHTA and CDR2 FQGNSA. In nucleotides, the CDR3 is TGTGCCAGCAGCACCCGGACACGGGACTACGAGCAGTACTTC. As protein: CASSTRTRDYEQYF.

V gene TRBV5-8 combines with J gene TRBJ2-7; no firm D call. The CDR3 contains 11 residues. V lost 8 bases and J 3 bases, leaving 9 bases between the germline ends. Germline loops: CDR1 SGHTS, CDR2 YDEGEE. As DNA, the CDR3 is TGTGCCAGTGGAGCCATCTACGAGCAGTACTTC. Translation gives CASGAIYEQYF.

J is TRBJ1-2 and V is TRBV18; a weak D match, TRBD1 (5 bases). Trimming removed 2 bases at V and 7 bases at J, with 23 bases between. CDR1 KGHSH and CDR2 LQKENI come from the germline V gene. CDR3 length equals 17 residues. The CDR3 DNA reads TGTGCCAGCTCACCAATGGGTCGGGGCCGAACCCAGGGTGGCTACACCTTC. Translating gives CASSPMGRGRTQGGYTF.

This chain connects TRBV23-1 to TRBJ2-4, with TRBD1 matching over 8 bases. TRBV23-1 is identified as an open reading frame with a role that is uncertain. With 2 bases clipped from V and 0 bases from J, the junction kept 9 bases outside the gene matches. This CDR3 spans 18 amino acids. CDR3 DNA: TGCGCCAGCAGTCAACGAAGTACAGGGGGGAAAGCCAAAAACATTCAGTACTTC. Encoded protein: CASSQRSTGGKAKNIQYF.

The chain recombines TRBV11-2 with TRBJ2-1; TRBD2 agrees at 8 bases. Germline V gene sequence: CDR1 SGHAT, CDR2 FQNNGV. J was trimmed by 15 bases and V by 3 bases; bases with no gene match: 13. The CDR3 sequence is 14 residues long. The CDR3 DNA sequence: TGTGCCAGCAGCTTTAGTAGCGGGGCCCTCGGGGCGTTCTTC. Its translation is CASSFSSGALGAFF.

The chain links TRBV5-4 to TRBJ2-1; no clear D gene. The V gene's germline CDR1 is SGHNT and CDR2 YYREEE (reference sequence). Trimming pared 1 base from V and 7 bases from J, leaving 6 bases between. The CDR3 loop spans 12 amino acids. The CDR3 DNA reads as TGTGCCAGCAGCTTGTTTAGGAATGAGCAGTTCTTC. It specifies CASSLFRNEQFF.

This chain uses TRBV6-6 with TRBJ1-3, with TRBD1 matching 10 bases. This CDR3 comprises 17 residues. The junction had 8 bases not matched to a gene; V was cut back by 5 bases and J by 1 base. Germline V gene lookup returns CDR1 MNHNY and CDR2 SVGAGI (reference sequence). CDR3 nucleotides: TGTGCCAGCAGTCCCATCGGACAGGGGGGTTCTGGAAACACCATATATTTT. As protein: CASSPIGQGGSGNTIYF.

CDR3 in amino acids: CAWVDRGSGNTIYF. The CDR3 nucleotides read TGTGCCTGGGTGGACAGGGGCTCTGGAAACACCATATATTTT. This sequence joins TRBV30 and TRBJ1-3; 9 nucleotides agree with TRBD1. Germline-derived CDR1 and CDR2 are GTSNPN and SVGIG (reference sequence). The trim removed 5 bases at V and 0 bases at J, leaving 2 bases unmatched. The CDR3 covers 14 residues.

The genes are TRBV6-5 and TRBJ2-5; D unresolved. CDR3 length: 13 amino acids. V lost 8 bases to trimming and J lost 8 bases, with 18 bases between them. Germline CDR1 MNHEY, CDR2 SVGAGI. The CDR3 region is CASARDQDLTQYF. CDR3 nucleotide sequence: TGTGCCAGCGCCCGAGACCAGGATCTCACCCAGTACTTC.

This clone was counted once. The rearrangement links TRBV6-5 to TRBJ1-5; D unresolved. V dropped 6 bases and J dropped 0 bases, with 6 bases sitting between them. Germline V lookup: CDR1 MNHEY, CDR2 SVGAGI. This CDR3 is 13 amino acids long. CDR3 loop: CASSLLSNQPQHF. The CDR3 DNA reads as TGTGCCAGCAGCCTCCTTAGCAATCAGCCCCAGCATTTT.

The chain carries TRBV4-1 and TRBJ2-1; the D call may be TRBD1 or TRBD2 (6 bases each). Trimming shortened V by 0 bases and J by 3 bases, and 15 bases separated the two germline ends. The germline V gene has CDR1 MGHRA and CDR2 YSYEKL. This CDR3 has 17 residues. This CDR3 reads CASSQEPGAAVYNEQFF. DNA for the CDR3: TGCGCCAGCAGCCAAGAACCGGGGGCCGCTGTCTACAATGAGCAGTTCTTC.

The V and J genes are TRBV7-2 and TRBJ1-2; 8 bases fit TRBD1. This CDR3 has 16 amino acids. Germline assignment: CDR1 SGHTA and CDR2 FQGNSA. V dropped 1 base and J dropped 5; count of bases not matched to a gene: 9. The CDR3 loop is CASSLGDRYLNYGYTF. Written as DNA, the CDR3 is TGTGCCAGCAGCTTAGGGGACAGGTACTTGAATTATGGCTACACCTTC.